The clone carrying this TCR beta chain was recorded a few times. Its antigen is still unknown. The CDR3 has 12 residues. From germline, CDR1 is SGHTS and CDR2 YDEGEE. V lost 2 bases to trimming and J lost 7 bases, with 7 bases between them. Expressed TCRB transcripts were sequenced because the entire RNA isolate underwent reverse transcription. Assay: immunoSEQ multiplex PCR; the TCRdb copy retains only in-frame clones and omits some. The data show 250,000 to 350,000 clones, with 11% to 15% seen just once and 6.7% held by the top ten. The data stem from a study of beta chain features in type 1 diabetes. Study-level results: For TCRB rearrangement, an influence of HLA type remained unresolved here. At VDJ recombination sites, type 1 diabetes patients had fewer insertions and more deleted nucleotides.

This rearrangement joins TRBV5-8 to TRBJ2-4; D is unclear. Material: central memory CD4+ T cells from blood. The receptor was derived from a man aged 25-45 years in good health. The CDR3, as DNA: TGTGCCAGCAGCTTAGGGTCGAACATTCAGTACTTC. It yields the protein CASSLGSNIQYF. The whole variable domain, filled in from reference TRBV5-8 and TRBJ2-4, reads EAGVTQSPTHLIKTRGQQATLRCSPISGHTSVYWYQQALGLGLQFLLWYDEGEERNRGNFPPRFSGRQFPNYSSELNVNALELEDSALYLCASSLGSNIQYFGAGTRLSVL.